Listed below are T cell receptor beta chains from one sample, sequenced in a study of cytomegalovirus exposure and HLA in healthy donors. This table comes from immunoSEQ multiplex PCR, and its TCRdb copy is limited to in-frame clones, with some not included. The sample holds 85,000 to 100,000 clones; 84% are singletons and the top ten take approximately 5.6%. Sequencing was carried out using PBMCs. The receptors were gathered from a woman younger than 30 in good health and CMV-seropositive. Each CDR3 is given with its conserved first and last residue. A D gene is named only where the DNA matches it firmly. Size is stated for part of the rows, as once, few or many counts, or as a class when the clone is expanded.

D gene	clone size	V gene	J gene	CDR3 DNA	CDR3 protein
NA	NA	TRBV9	TRBJ1-5	TGTGCCAGCAGCGTAGGGGGGGGTCAGCCCCAGCATTTT	CASSVGGGQPQHF
NA	NA	TRBV5-1	TRBJ2-1	TGCGCCAGCAGGCGGGACGGAAGCTCCTACAATGAGCAGTTCTTC	CASRRDGSSYNEQFF
NA	once	TRBV18	TRBJ1-3	TGTGCCAGCTCACCGGTCGCAGGATCCTCTGGAAACACCATATATTTT	CASSPVAGSSGNTIYF
NA	NA	TRBV10-3	TRBJ2-7	TGTGCCATCAGACGCGACAGTAATCGAATTCCAGGGTCCTACGAGCAGTACTTC	CAIRRDSNRIPGSYEQYF
NA	NA	TRBV15	TRBJ2-7	TGTGCCACCAGCAGAGATAGGGGGAAAATCTCCTACGAGCAGTACTTC	CATSRDRGKISYEQYF
NA	NA	TRBV6-5	TRBJ1-2	TGTGCCAGCAGTCCGAGCAGGGCCTTCGGAGGCTACACCTTC	CASSPSRAFGGYTF
TRBD2	NA	TRBV2	TRBJ2-1	TGTGCCAGCAGTGAAGGGACTAGCGGGTTGTATGAGCAGTTCTTC	CASSEGTSGLYEQFF
NA	NA	TRBV9	TRBJ1-5	TGTGCCAGCAGCGTCAGTGATATGTGGCAGCCCCAGCATTTT	CASSVSDMWQPQHF
NA	once	TRBV6-6	TRBJ2-5	TGTGCCAGCAGTTACTGGGGGCCCATACAAGAGACCCAGTACTTC	CASSYWGPIQETQYF
NA	NA	TRBV11-1	TRBJ2-5	TGTGCCAGCAGCTTAGGTTTATCAGGGAAGGAGACCCAGTACTTC	CASSLGLSGKETQYF
NA	NA	TRBV27	TRBJ2-5	TGTGCCAGCAGATCCCTGTTCAGAGAGACCCAGTACTTC	CASRSLFRETQYF
TRBD2	NA	TRBV4-1	TRBJ2-1	TGCGCCAGCAGCCCAAGCGGGACTTACTCCTACAATGAGCAGTTCTTC	CASSPSGTYSYNEQFF
TRBD1	NA	TRBV5-1	TRBJ2-5	TGCGCCAGCAGCTACGGACAGGGTTCAGAGACCCAGTACTTC	CASSYGQGSETQYF
NA	few	TRBV5-6	TRBJ1-5	TGTGCCAGCAGCTTAGGGGGATGGAGCAATCAGCCCCAGCATTTT	CASSLGGWSNQPQHF
NA	few	TRBV14	TRBJ2-1	TGTGCCAGCACGTTCGGGGGGCACGGTGAGCAGTTCTTC	CASTFGGHGEQFF
TRBD1	once	TRBV18	TRBJ2-7	TGTGCCAGCTCACCCCGGGACAGTTACGAGCAGTACTTC	CASSPRDSYEQYF
TRBD2	NA	TRBV28	TRBJ2-3	TGTGCCAGCAGTCCCGGCGATCTAGCGGCCCCCCGTGGGACCAGCCGCACAGATACGCAGTATTTT	CASSPGDLAAPRGTSRTDTQYF